This passage covers 15 T cell receptor beta chains from one sample sequenced in a study of glioma-infiltrating T cells after dendritic cell vaccination. Sequencing used immunoSEQ multiplex PCR; TCRdb keeps in-frame clones, though not all of them. The sample has 72,000 or so clones, 80% to 90% seen once. Time point in this sample: after dendritic cell vaccination, including at tumor progression/relapse. This specimen consisted of blood, obtained after dendritic cell vaccination. The origin of the receptors is a human donor with glioblastoma.

V and J are TRBV9 and TRBJ2-7; 8 bases agree with TRBD1. Losses at the gene ends were 0 bases for V and 0 bases for J; bases not matched to a gene: 5. The V gene's germline CDR1 is SGDLS and CDR2 YYNGEE. The CDR3 runs 16 residues. CDR3 bases: TGTGCCAGCAGCGTAGGACAGGGGTTAAGCTCCTACGAGCAGTACTTC. It yields the protein CASSVGQGLSSYEQYF. Drawing the rest from reference TRBV9 and TRBJ2-7, the complete variable domain is DSGVTQTPKHLITATGQRVTLRCSPRSGDLSVYWYQQSLDQGLQFLIQYYNGEERAKGNILERFSAQQFPDLHSELNLSSLELGDSALYFCASSVGQGLSSYEQYFGPGTRLTVT.

This clone has just one count. The chain uses TRBV29-1 and TRBJ2-1; weak D call: TRBD2 (6 bases). The CDR3 runs to 11 residues. CDR1 SQVTM and CDR2 ANQGSEA come from the germline V gene. The V end was cut by 5 bases, the J end by 8 bases, with 10 bases between. CDR3 loop: CSVLWRDEQFF. CDR3 nucleotide sequence: TGCAGCGTTCTATGGAGGGATGAGCAGTTCTTC.

This clone was recorded a few times. The rearrangement joins TRBV5-1 to TRBJ1-4, with D possibly being TRBD1 (5 bases). This CDR3 spans 15 amino acids. CDR1 and CDR2 (germline): SGHRS, YFSETQ. V lost 4 bases and J lost 4, with 14 bases in between. This chain's CDR3 is CASSQRTGGNEKLFF. Written as DNA, the CDR3 is TGCGCCAGCAGCCAAAGGACGGGGGGTAATGAAAAACTGTTTTTT.

V usage is TRBV7-3 and J usage is TRBJ2-5; a weak D match, TRBD1 (6 bases). CDR3 length: 14 amino acids. CDR1 and CDR2 (germline): SGHTA, FQGTGA. V lost 5 bases to trimming and J lost 5 bases, with 15 bases between them. In DNA, the CDR3 is TGTGCCAGCAGCCTTACAGGGCCGGGGGAGACCCAGTACTTC. Protein product: CASSLTGPGETQYF.

The chain joins TRBV5-1 to TRBJ1-1; D call uncertain. The CDR3 contains 13 residues. Trimming took off 4 bases at V and 7 bases at J, with 14 bases between the two ends. The germline gives CDR1 SGHRS, CDR2 YFSETQ. The DNA for the CDR3 is TGCGCCAGCAGCCAAGGAGGGCCAGTTGAAGCTTTCTTT. As protein: CASSQGGPVEAFF. Variable domain in full (rest from reference TRBV5-1 and TRBJ1-1): KAGVTQTPRYLIKTRGQQVTLSCSPISGHRSVSWYQQTPGQGLQFLFEYFSETQRNKGNFPGRFSGRQFSNSRSEMNVSTLELGDSALYLCASSQGGPVEAFFGQGTRLTVV.

This clone appeared a single time. This chain connects TRBV19 to TRBJ1-1, with 7 bases aligning to TRBD1. This CDR3 spans 15 amino acids. CDR1 is LNHDA and CDR2 is SQIVND in the germline V gene (reference sequence). V was pared by 4 bases and J by 0 bases, with 5 bases of the junction left unmatched. DNA for the CDR3: TGTGCCAGTAGTAGGGGACAGCTAATGAACACTGAAGCTTTCTTT. As protein: CASSRGQLMNTEAFF. Variable domain in full (rest from reference TRBV19 and TRBJ1-1): DGGITQSPKYLFRKEGQNVTLSCEQNLNHDAMYWYRQDPGQGLRLIYYSQIVNDFQKGDIAEGYSVSREKKESFPLTVTSAQKNPTAFYLCASSRGQLMNTEAFFGQGTRLTVV.

The V call is TRBV6-5, the J call TRBJ1-2; D gene ambiguous. V gave up 0 bases and J gave up 3 bases, with 5 bases separating them. The CDR3 loop spans 13 amino acids. Germline CDR1 reads MNHEY; CDR2 reads SVGAGI. The CDR3 DNA reads as TGTGCCAGCAGTTACTCCAGTTACTATGGCTACACCTTC. Translation gives CASSYSSYYGYTF.

This chain uses TRBV5-1 with TRBJ2-2, with D possibly TRBD1 on 5 matching bases. Germline V gene data show CDR1 as SGHRS and CDR2 as YFSETQ. The length of the CDR3 is 15 residues. V lost 3 bases and J 0 bases, leaving 9 bases between the germline ends. The CDR3 nucleotides read TGCGCCAGCAGCTGGCAGACAGCGAACACCGGGGAGCTGTTTTTT. This translates into CASSWQTANTGELFF.

This sequence joins TRBV29-1 and TRBJ1-1; D uncertain. Per the germline V gene, CDR1 is SQVTM and CDR2 is ANQGSEA. V lost 7 bases and J lost 1, with 13 bases in between. The CDR3 covers 13 residues. CDR3 sequence reads: CSGSPPGNTEAFF. DNA for the CDR3: TGCAGCGGTTCTCCCCCCGGGAACACTGAAGCTTTCTTT.

The rearrangement joins TRBV6-5 to TRBJ2-7, with 7 bases that match TRBD1. Germline assignment: CDR1 MNHEY and CDR2 SVGAGI. There are 15 residues in the CDR3. The trim removed 1 base at V and 2 bases at J, leaving 5 bases unmatched. The CDR3 coding sequence is TGTGCCAGCAGTTACTTCCGGGACAGCCCCTACGAGCAGTACTTC. Translation: CASSYFRDSPYEQYF.

The genes are TRBV7-6 and TRBJ2-2; 9 bases line up with TRBD1. Germline CDR1 reads SGHVS; CDR2 reads FNYEAQ. Losses at the gene ends were 8 bases for V and 4 bases for J; bases not matched to a gene: 5. The CDR3 has 14 residues. The CDR3 region has the DNA TGTGCCAGCGACGGGACAGGGATCACCGGGGAGCTGTTTTTT. Residues: CASDGTGITGELFF.

The genes are TRBV4-3 and TRBJ2-7; D remains unclear. This CDR3 spans 15 amino acids. The germline V gene has CDR1 LGHNA and CDR2 YSLEER. V lost 0 bases to trimming and J lost 1 base, with 10 bases between them. CDR3 sequence (DNA): TGCGCCAGCAGCCAAGACCGCAGGCCATCCTACGAGCAGTACTTC. Translation: CASSQDRRPSYEQYF.

The chain combines TRBV18 with TRBJ1-5, with 10 bases matching TRBD1. Germline V gives CDR1 KGHSH, CDR2 LQKENI. J lost 4 bases, V lost 3 bases, and 6 bases had no gene match. The CDR3 is 16 amino acids. The CDR3 DNA is TGTGCCAGCTCACCCCGGGGGACAGGGGTTAATCAGCCCCAGCATTTT. This codes for CASSPRGTGVNQPQHF. Filled out from reference TRBV18 and TRBJ1-5, the complete variable domain reads NAGVMQNPRHLVRRRGQEARLRCSPMKGHSHVYWYRQLPEEGLKFMVYLQKENIIDESGMPKERFSAEFPKEGPSILRIQQVVRGDSAAYFCASSPRGTGVNQPQHFGDGTRLSIL.

The CDR3 DNA follows: TGTGCCAGCAGTTTCAAGGCCGGGACAGGGCACGGCGAGCAGTACTTC. This sequence encodes CASSFKAGTGHGEQYF. The chain links TRBV11-2 to TRBJ2-7, with 9 bases fitting TRBD1. Germline V gene data show CDR1 as SGHAT and CDR2 as FQNNGV. This CDR3 contains 16 residues. V lost 6 bases, J lost 6 bases, and 15 bases stayed unmatched. Full variable domain (missing parts from reference TRBV11-2 and TRBJ2-7): EAGVAQSPRYKIIEKRQSVAFWCNPISGHATLYWYQQILGQGPKLLIQFQNNGVVDDSQLPKDRFSAERLKGVDSTLKIQPAKLEDSAVYLCASSFKAGTGHGEQYFGPGTRLTVT.

The chain links TRBV4-2 to TRBJ2-2; TRBD2 matches at 8 bases. The CDR3 is 16 amino acids. Germline CDR1 reads LGHNA; CDR2 reads YNFKEQ. The junction had 2 bases not matched to a gene; V was cut back by 0 bases and J by 2 bases. CDR3 sequence: CASSQERGANTGELFF. CDR3 DNA: TGTGCCAGCAGCCAAGAGCGGGGGGCAAACACCGGGGAGCTGTTTTTT.